Sequencing of this TCR beta chain was carried out in a study of blood T cells in healthy people across ages. Study-wide results and limits: Unsorted PBMC input precluded a conclusive naive versus antigen-experienced comparison. Among T cells, TCR beta diversity per million cells dropped roughly linearly as age rose.

Remarks on this clonotype: Antigen unknown.

A second PCR, run for roughly 6 to 11 cycles, used a sample-barcoded 5' primer plus a J-beta primer mix. Each cDNA molecule, via a template-switch adaptor with 12 random nucleotides, was tagged. Each CDR3 protein is one row after TCRdb ran MiXCR on the 5' RACE reads. This sample has nearly 800,000 distinct CDR3 sequences, with about 61% found just once. The specimen was blood. The sequence derives from a middle-aged man in good health.

CDR3 in amino acids: CASSPNGDRGLTLHF. The DNA for the CDR3 is TGTGCCAGCAGCCCTAACGGGGACAGGGGGTTAACCCTCCACTTT. The chain combines TRBV7-9 with TRBJ1-6; TRBD1 matches 11 bases. CDR1 is SEHNR and CDR2 is FQNEAQ in the germline V gene (reference sequence). The V and J ends lost 5 bases and 14 bases, in that order; junction bases with no gene match: 11. CDR3 size: 15 residues.